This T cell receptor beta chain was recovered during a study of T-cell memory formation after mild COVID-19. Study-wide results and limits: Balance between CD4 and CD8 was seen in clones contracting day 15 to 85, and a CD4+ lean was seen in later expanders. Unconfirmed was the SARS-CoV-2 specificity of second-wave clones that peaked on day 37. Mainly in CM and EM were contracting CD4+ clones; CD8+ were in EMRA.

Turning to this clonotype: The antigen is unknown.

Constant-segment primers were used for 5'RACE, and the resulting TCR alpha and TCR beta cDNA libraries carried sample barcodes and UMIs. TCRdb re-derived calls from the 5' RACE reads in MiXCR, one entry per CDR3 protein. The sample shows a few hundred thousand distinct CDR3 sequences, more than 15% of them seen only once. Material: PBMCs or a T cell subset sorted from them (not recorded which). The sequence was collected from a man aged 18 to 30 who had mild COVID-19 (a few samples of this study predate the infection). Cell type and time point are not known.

The CDR3 DNA follows: TGTGCCAGCAGCTCCATGGGGTCCGTCACAGATACGCAGTATTTT. Its translation is CASSSMGSVTDTQYF. V usage is TRBV12-3 or TRBV12-4 and J usage is TRBJ2-3; D uncertain. The CDR3 has 15 residues. The V end lost 6 bases, the J end lost 2 bases, and 15 bases lay between the germline ends.